This T cell receptor beta chain was identified in a study of monozygotic twins with inflammatory bowel disease. Phlebotomy per donor yielded a single 2.5 ml blood sample. General study points: A distinction between different T cell subtypes was not possible.

UMIs were attached via template switching, each with a 6-nucleotide sample barcode. TCRdb reworked the 5' RACE reads into one entry per CDR3 protein, no DNA. The sample includes 300,000 to 400,000 distinct CDR3 sequences. Germline lookup yields CDR1 WSHSY and CDR2 SAAADI. CDR3 length: 16 amino acids. As to this clonotype: Antigen specificity is unknown.

The chain has TRBV10-2 and TRBJ1-3; TCRdb selects TRBD1, and the lack of DNA leaves this call unchecked. The TCR originated in a human donor with ulcerative colitis or Crohn's disease, or a healthy co-twin of an affected twin (not recorded which). Sequenced sample: blood. CDR3 in amino acids: CASSGTGYEAGNTIYF.